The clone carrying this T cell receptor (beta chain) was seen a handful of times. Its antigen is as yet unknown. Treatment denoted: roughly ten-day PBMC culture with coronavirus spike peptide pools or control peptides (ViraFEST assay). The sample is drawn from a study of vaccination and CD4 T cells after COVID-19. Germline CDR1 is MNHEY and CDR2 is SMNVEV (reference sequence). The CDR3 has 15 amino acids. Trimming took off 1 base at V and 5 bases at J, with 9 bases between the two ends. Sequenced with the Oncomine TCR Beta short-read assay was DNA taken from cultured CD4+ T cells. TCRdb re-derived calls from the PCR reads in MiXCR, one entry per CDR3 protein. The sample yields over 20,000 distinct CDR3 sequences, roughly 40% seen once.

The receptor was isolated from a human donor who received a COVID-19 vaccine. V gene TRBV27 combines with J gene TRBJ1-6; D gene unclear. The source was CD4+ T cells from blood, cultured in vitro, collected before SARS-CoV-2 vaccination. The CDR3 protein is CASSLWYSNNSPLHF. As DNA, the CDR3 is TGTGCCAGCAGTTTATGGTACAGCAATAATTCACCCCTCCACTTT.